Included here is one T cell receptor (beta chain) sequence, with context. Single viable CD3+CD4+CD8-CD45RO+ cells were sorted as the memory CD4+ T cells. The germline CDR1 and CDR2 sequences are SGHTA and FQGNSA. With 5 bases clipped from V and 2 bases from J, the junction kept 3 bases outside the gene matches. CDR3 length: 13 amino acids. This sample was taken from a study of memory CD4+ T cells and cytomegalovirus serostatus. Sequencing used immunoSEQ multiplex PCR; TCRdb keeps in-frame clones, though not all of them. The table records 45,000 to 65,000 clones, 82% of them present only once. Sequencing input: memory CD4+ T cells from blood. V is TRBV7-2 and J is TRBJ2-7; TRBD1 aligns across 7 bases. The receptor was derived from an adult in good health and CMV-seronegative. CDR3 nucleotide sequence: TGTGCCAGCAGCCGCAGGGGGACCTACGAGCAGTACTTC. Translating it yields CASSRRGTYEQYF.